The source of this T cell receptor (beta chain) is a study of chemoradiotherapy in HPV16-positive cancers. The germline V and J ends were trimmed by 6 bases and 0 bases, with 12 bases remaining between them. Germline assignment: CDR1 MNHEY and CDR2 SMNVEV (reference sequence). This CDR3 comprises 14 residues. Clones were sequenced by immunoSEQ multiplex PCR, and TCRdb holds only the in-frame ones, with some missing. The data hold 4,000 to 6,000 clones, with roughly 90% observed a single time. V is TRBV27 and J is TRBJ2-7; tentative D call: TRBD1 (6 bases). Sequenced material: tumor tissue, taken from a patient who underwent chemoradiotherapy. The clonotype was recovered from a human donor with HPV-associated anogenital cancer. This chain's CDR3 is CASRRGTASYEQYF. In DNA, the CDR3 is TGTGCCAGCAGGAGGGGGACGGCCTCCTACGAGCAGTACTTC.